One sample yielded the 25 T cell receptor beta chains listed below, sequenced in a study of blood T cell repertoires in COVID-19 (dated by TCRdb to the early 2020s). Library creation used the immunoSEQ multiplex PCR assay. TCRdb mirrors the immuneACCESS table, restricted to in-frame sequences. Some clones are absent from its copies; in checked studies, under half trace to an unresolved V gene, and the reason for the others is unknown. Counted in this sample were under 250,000 clones; about 87% of them appeared once. The ten largest account for 3% to 4% of the sample. The sample comprised PBMCs or T cells enriched from blood (not recorded which). Receptors were obtained from a woman in her thirties who had been exposed to COVID-19.

The chain is built from TRBV18 and TRBJ1-3; 9 bases align to TRBD1. Germline CDR1 and CDR2: KGHSH and LQKENI. J was trimmed by 1 base and V by 3 bases; bases with no gene match: 4. The CDR3 runs 16 residues. CDR3: CASSPLGTGSGNTIYF. For the CDR3, the DNA is TGTGCCAGCTCACCGCTTGGGACAGGGTCTGGAAACACCATATATTTT.

This clone has just one count. The genes are TRBV4-1 and TRBJ1-1, with D maybe TRBD1 (5 bases). Germline CDR1 is MGHRA and CDR2 is YSYEKL. Trimming shortened V by 4 bases and J by 7 bases, and 13 bases separated the two germline ends. This CDR3 is 13 amino acids long. The CDR3 coding sequence is TGCGCCAGCAGCCCTTCGCAGGGCGGTGAAGCTTTCTTT. Translating it yields CASSPSQGGEAFF.

The chain couples TRBV3-1 (or the pseudogene TRBV3-2) to TRBJ1-2, with D possibly TRBD1 on 5 matching bases. V was trimmed by 2 bases and J by 6 bases, leaving 16 bases between them. Per germline, CDR1 LGHDT and CDR2 YNNKEL (reference sequence). This CDR3 comprises 15 residues. The CDR3 bases are TGTGCCAGCAGCCAAAACCCGGGGGGAGTCGATGGCTACACCTTC. It is translated as CASSQNPGGVDGYTF.

V and J are TRBV7-9 and TRBJ2-1, with D perhaps matching TRBD2 (6 bases). Trimming left V 2 bases short and J 8 bases short, with 22 bases between. Germline lookup yields CDR1 SEHNR and CDR2 FQNEAQ (reference sequence). The CDR3 consists of 17 residues. The CDR3 DNA reads as TGTGCCAGCAGCTTACTTCCTCGGGAGAGCCTGCGCGATGAGCAGTTCTTC. Protein product: CASSLLPRESLRDEQFF. The full variable domain, its missing parts supplied by reference TRBV7-9 and TRBJ2-1, is DTGVSQNPRHKITKRGQNVTFRCDPISEHNRLYWYRQTLGQGPEFLTYFQNEAQLEKSRLLSDRFSAERPKGSFSTLEIQRTEQGDSAMYLCASSLLPRESLRDEQFFGPGTRLTVL.

This clone came up once. This sequence joins TRBV5-1 and TRBJ2-1; 16 bases align to TRBD2. V lost 4 bases and J lost 9; bases outside the gene matches: 10. This CDR3 contains 17 residues. CDR1 is SGHRS and CDR2 is YFSETQ in the germline V gene. CDR3: CASSPGLAGGGLGEQFF. Written as DNA, the CDR3 is TGCGCCAGCAGCCCGGGACTAGCGGGAGGGGGGCTGGGTGAGCAGTTCTTC.

CDR3 in amino acids: CASSYSPAGAVTEAFF. The CDR3 DNA reads as TGTGCCAGCAGTTACTCCCCCGCGGGGGCGGTCACTGAAGCTTTCTTT. The V call is TRBV6-5, the J call TRBJ1-1, with TRBD1 as a possible D gene (6 bases). CDR1 and CDR2 from the germline V gene are MNHEY and SVGAGI. The CDR3 contains 16 residues. V dropped 0 bases and J dropped 4 bases, with 15 bases sitting between them.

The J gene is TRBJ1-4, the V gene TRBV27; D may be TRBD1 (5 bases). In germline, CDR1 is MNHEY, CDR2 SMNVEV (reference sequence). This CDR3 contains 15 residues. V lost 2 bases to trimming and J lost 8 bases, with 15 bases between them. CDR3: CASSLRRTGREKLFF. In DNA, the CDR3 is TGTGCCAGCAGTTTAAGGCGAACAGGACGGGAAAAACTGTTTTTT. The full variable domain, its missing parts supplied by reference TRBV27 and TRBJ1-4, is EAQVTQNPRYLITVTGKKLTVTCSQNMNHEYMSWYRQDPGLGLRQIYYSMNVEVTDKGDVPEGYKVSRKEKRNFPLILESPSPNQTSLYFCASSLRRTGREKLFFGSGTQLSVL.

This clone was observed once. The V gene is TRBV2, the J gene TRBJ2-7; TRBD1 aligns across 7 bases. CDR1 is SNHLY and CDR2 is FYNNEI in the germline V gene. V lost 4 bases to trimming and J lost 7 bases; unmatched junction nucleotides: 10. This CDR3 contains 14 residues. DNA for the CDR3: TGTGCCAGCAGTGGACCGGGACAGAAGCGGGAGCAGTACTTC. The encoded protein is CASSGPGQKREQYF.

This clone was seen a single time. The rearrangement links TRBV2 to TRBJ2-3; 7 nucleotides match TRBD1. CDR1 is SNHLY, CDR2 FYNNEI, per germline. The V gene end was trimmed by 4 bases and the J gene end by 4 bases; junction bases not matched to a gene: 5. The CDR3 has 14 residues. The CDR3 DNA is TGTGCCAGCAGTGTCGGGACAGAGGCAGATACGCAGTATTTT. This codes for CASSVGTEADTQYF.

The chain combines TRBV25-1 with TRBJ2-7; 10 nucleotides match TRBD2. The CDR3 has 14 residues. With V trimmed by 6 bases and J by 7 bases, 9 bases remained unmatched. Germline CDR1 is MGHDK and CDR2 is SYGVNS. CDR3 residues: CASSGTSAVGEQYF. The CDR3 DNA follows: TGTGCCAGCAGCGGGACTAGCGCGGTTGGGGAGCAGTACTTC.

This chain joins TRBV19 and TRBJ1-6, with 7 bases lining up with TRBD1. Germline V gene sequence: CDR1 LNHDA, CDR2 SQIVND (reference sequence). The length of the CDR3 is 13 residues. J was trimmed by 3 bases and V by 8 bases; bases with no gene match: 1. CDR3 sequence: CASGDSYNSPLHF. CDR3 in DNA: TGTGCCAGTGGGGACAGCTATAATTCACCCCTCCACTTT.

This chain connects TRBV30 to TRBJ2-5, with 9 bases identical to TRBD2. The CDR3 runs 18 residues. Trimming at V came to 0 bases and at J to 1 base, leaving 12 bases not matched to a gene. Germline V CDR1 and CDR2: GTSNPN, SVGIG (reference sequence). DNA for the CDR3: TGTGCCTGGAGTGTACCAGCGGGAGGAATCGCCCCCCAAGAGACCCAGTACTTC. It encodes CAWSVPAGGIAPQETQYF.

V and J are TRBV11-2 and TRBJ1-4; 9 bases map to TRBD1. With 5 bases clipped from V and 7 bases from J, the junction kept 5 bases outside the gene matches. The CDR3 consists of 14 residues. Germline lookup yields CDR1 SGHAT and CDR2 FQNNGV. Written as DNA, the CDR3 is TGTGCCAGCAGCCCTGACAGGGGGACTGAAAAACTGTTTTTT. As protein: CASSPDRGTEKLFF.

The chain has TRBV19 and TRBJ2-3, with 9 bases lining up with TRBD2. This CDR3 region has 14 residues. Germline CDR1 and CDR2: LNHDA and SQIVND (reference sequence). Trimming cost V 5 bases and J 4 bases; bases outside gene matches: 4. Here the CDR3 reads CASSRREGPDTQYF. CDR3 DNA: TGTGCCAGTAGTCGGCGGGAGGGCCCAGATACGCAGTATTTT.

V is TRBV30 and J is TRBJ2-7; tentatively, D is TRBD1 or TRBD2 (5 bases each). The CDR3 is 12 residues long. V lost 7 bases and J lost 6, with 16 bases in between. Germline lookup yields CDR1 GTSNPN and CDR2 SVGIG (reference sequence). This CDR3 reads CASGRHAGEQYF. Written as DNA, the CDR3 is TGTGCCTCGGGGCGCCACGCGGGCGAGCAGTACTTC. Drawing the rest from reference TRBV30 and TRBJ2-7, the complete variable domain is SQTIHQWPATLVQPVGSPLSLECTVEGTSNPNLYWYRQAAGRGLQLLFYSVGIGQISSEVPQNLSASRPQDRQFILSSKKLLLSDSGFYLCASGRHAGEQYFGPGTRLTVT.

This sequence joins TRBV18 and TRBJ2-2; D unresolved. Trimming removed 0 bases from V and 0 bases from J, with 5 bases in between. The CDR3 consists of 15 residues. Per the germline V gene, CDR1 is KGHSH and CDR2 is LQKENI. In nucleotides, the CDR3 is TGTGCCAGCTCACCACCCGGAGCGAACACCGGGGAGCTGTTTTTT. This codes for CASSPPGANTGELFF.

The chain uses TRBV6-4 and TRBJ1-2, with D perhaps matching TRBD1 (5 bases). The germline V gene encodes CDR1 MRHNA and CDR2 SNTAGT. V was cut by 4 bases and J by 5 bases, with 11 bases left in between. The CDR3 extends over 13 amino acids. The CDR3 protein is CASSVDRGYGYTF. The DNA of the CDR3 is TGTGCCAGCAGTGTTGATAGGGGTTATGGCTACACCTTC.

The rearrangement uses TRBV6-1 and TRBJ2-1, with 12 bases matching TRBD2. Germline CDR1 is MNHNS and CDR2 is SASEGT. The CDR3 covers 17 residues. V trimming: 2 bases; J trimming: 4 bases; junction bases outside the gene matches: 6. The CDR3 spells CASSERLAGDLYNEQFF. As DNA, the CDR3 is TGTGCCAGCAGTGAAAGACTAGCGGGAGACCTATACAATGAGCAGTTCTTC.

A few counts support this clone. The chain couples TRBV5-4 to TRBJ2-5; TRBD1 agrees at 7 bases. The CDR3 runs 15 residues. V was pared by 0 bases and J by 4 bases, with 6 bases of the junction left unmatched. Germline loops: CDR1 SGHNT, CDR2 YYREEE (reference sequence). CDR3 in amino acids: CASSLALTGVETQYF. CDR3 DNA sequence: TGTGCCAGCAGCTTGGCCCTTACAGGGGTAGAGACCCAGTACTTC.

The genes are TRBV9 and TRBJ2-3, with 12 nucleotides matching TRBD2. Germline trimming cut 2 bases from V and 4 bases from J; bases unmatched to any gene: 8. Germline CDR1 SGDLS, CDR2 YYNGEE. This CDR3 has 17 residues. The CDR3 DNA reads as TGTGCCAGCAGCGTCAACCCTAGCGGGAGGGCGGCAGATACGCAGTATTTT. Its translation is CASSVNPSGRAADTQYF.

The chain joins TRBV27 to TRBJ2-3; the match to TRBD2 covers 9 bases. The length of the CDR3 is 15 residues. The junction had 5 bases not matched to a gene; V was cut back by 6 bases and J by 1 base. Germline values: CDR1 MNHEY, CDR2 SMNVEV (reference sequence). The CDR3 loop is CASSYSGSGTDTQYF. As DNA, the CDR3 is TGTGCCAGCAGCTATAGCGGGAGTGGCACAGATACGCAGTATTTT.

V and J are TRBV5-1 and TRBJ2-5; 12 bases map to TRBD2. J was trimmed by 3 bases and V by 0 bases; bases with no gene match: 0. The germline CDR1 and CDR2 sequences are SGHRS and YFSETQ. The CDR3 covers 15 residues. Here the CDR3 DNA reads TGCGCCAGCAGCTTGGGACTAGCGGGAGAAGAGACCCAGTACTTC. Amino acids: CASSLGLAGEETQYF.

V gene TRBV6-1 combines with J gene TRBJ2-7; 8 nucleotides align to TRBD1. Germline CDR1 and CDR2: MNHNS and SASEGT. Trimming cost V 1 base and J 5 bases; bases outside gene matches: 4. The CDR3 has 14 amino acids. The CDR3 here is CASSEVGQGNEQYF. CDR3 in DNA: TGTGCCAGCAGTGAAGTAGGACAGGGCAACGAGCAGTACTTC.

The chain is built from TRBV5-5 and TRBJ2-5; 11 bases fit TRBD1. V shed 5 bases, J shed 10 bases, and the junction held 7 bases outside the gene matches. Germline V gives CDR1 SGHKS, CDR2 YYEKEE (reference sequence). The CDR3 length is 13 residues. The CDR3 spells CASSSGTGGIQYF. The CDR3 bases are TGTGCCAGCAGTTCGGGGACAGGGGGGATCCAGTACTTC.

CDR3 in amino acids: CASSQRETHEQYF. The CDR3 bases are TGTGCCAGCAGCCAGAGGGAGACCCACGAGCAGTACTTC. The gene calls are TRBV11-1 and TRBJ2-7, with D perhaps matching TRBD2 (5 bases). CDR3 length: 13 residues. Germline V gene lookup returns CDR1 SGHAT and CDR2 FQDESV (reference sequence). The V end was cut by 5 bases, the J end by 5 bases, with 13 bases between.